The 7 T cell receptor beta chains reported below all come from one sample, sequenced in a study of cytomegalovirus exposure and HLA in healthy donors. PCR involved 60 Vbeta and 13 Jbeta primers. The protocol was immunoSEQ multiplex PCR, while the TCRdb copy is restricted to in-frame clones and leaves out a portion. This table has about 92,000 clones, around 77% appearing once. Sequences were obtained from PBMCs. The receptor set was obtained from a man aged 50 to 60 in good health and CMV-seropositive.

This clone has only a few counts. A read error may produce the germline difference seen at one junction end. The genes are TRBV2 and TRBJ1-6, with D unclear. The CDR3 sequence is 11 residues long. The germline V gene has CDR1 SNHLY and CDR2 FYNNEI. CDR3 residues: CASREASPLNF. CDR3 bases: TGTGCCAGCAGGGAGGCTTCACCCCTCAACTTT.

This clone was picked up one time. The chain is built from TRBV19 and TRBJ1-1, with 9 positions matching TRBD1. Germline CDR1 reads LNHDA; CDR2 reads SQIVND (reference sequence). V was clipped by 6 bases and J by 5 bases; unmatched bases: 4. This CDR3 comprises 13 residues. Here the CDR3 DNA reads TGTGCCAGTAGCCGGACAGGGGAAACTGAAGCTTTCTTT. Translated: CASSRTGETEAFF.

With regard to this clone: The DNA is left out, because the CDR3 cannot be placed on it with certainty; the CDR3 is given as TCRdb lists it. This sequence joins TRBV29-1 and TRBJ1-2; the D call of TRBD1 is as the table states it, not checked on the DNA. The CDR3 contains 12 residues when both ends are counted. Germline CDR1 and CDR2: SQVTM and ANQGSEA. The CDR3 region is CSVGQGSPGYPF.

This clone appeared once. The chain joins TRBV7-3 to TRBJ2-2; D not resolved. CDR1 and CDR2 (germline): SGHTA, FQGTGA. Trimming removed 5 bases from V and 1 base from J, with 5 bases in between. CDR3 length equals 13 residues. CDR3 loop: CASSVRNTGELFF. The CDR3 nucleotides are TGTGCCAGCAGCGTTAGGAACACCGGGGAGCTGTTTTTT.

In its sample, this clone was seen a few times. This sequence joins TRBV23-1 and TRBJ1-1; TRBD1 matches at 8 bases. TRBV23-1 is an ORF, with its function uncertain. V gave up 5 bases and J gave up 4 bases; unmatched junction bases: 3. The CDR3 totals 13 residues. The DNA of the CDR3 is TGCGCCAGCAGTTATACAGGGGGCACTGAAGCTTTCTTT. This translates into CASSYTGGTEAFF.

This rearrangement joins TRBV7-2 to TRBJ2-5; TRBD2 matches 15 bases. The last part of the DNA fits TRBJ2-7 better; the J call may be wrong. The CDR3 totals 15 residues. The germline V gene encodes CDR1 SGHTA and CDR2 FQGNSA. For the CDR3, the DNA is TGTGCCAGCAATTCCGGGACTAGCGGGGGGAGCGAGCAGTACTTC. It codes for CASNSGTSGGSEQYF.

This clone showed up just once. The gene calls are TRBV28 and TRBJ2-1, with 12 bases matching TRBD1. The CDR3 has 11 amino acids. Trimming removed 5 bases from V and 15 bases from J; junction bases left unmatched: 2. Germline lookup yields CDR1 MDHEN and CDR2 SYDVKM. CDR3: CASSGDRGPFF. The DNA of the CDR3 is TGTGCCAGCAGTGGGGACAGGGGGCCGTTCTTC.